The T cell receptor beta chain under discussion was sequenced for a study of patients and donors after allogeneic stem cell transplantation (dated by TCRdb to 2018 to 2020). This clonotype was counted a few times. Its binding antigen is unknown. No much larger clonotype is one base removed from it; base qualities were not supplied. Libraries were constructed by RT-PCR. TCRdb lists the instrument as NextSeq 550. The raw public reads went through TCRdb reprocessing: fastp at Q25, MiXCR clone calling, in-frame beta chains kept. CDR3 protein duplicates are merged, each entry listing the most common genes and DNA. Counted in this sample were more than 850,000 distinct CDR3 sequences; more than 15% of them appeared once. Together, the top ten hold around 6% of the sample. The CDR3 numbers 17 residues from cysteine through phenylalanine. The read is trimmed to its CDR3 DNA, 51 bases read in frame from base 1. V is trimmed back by 0 bases and J by 6 bases, and the junction contains 11 bases that no gene match accounts for. CDR1 and CDR2, per the germline V gene, are MGHRA and YSYEKL.

The chain was built from TRBV4-1 and TRBJ1-5; 7 middle bases align to TRBD1. Sequenced input: blood, either unsorted or a sorted T cell fraction (not recorded which). This receptor was identified in a human donor who was either an allogeneic HSCT recipient or a stem cell or donor lymphocyte infusion donor (not recorded which). It is not recorded whose cells these are; they may come from a transplant donor. The nucleotide sequence reads TGCGCCAGCAGCCAAGAGGGCGGCAGGGGGGTTAGTCAGCCCCAGCATTTT. Translated, this gives CASSQEGGRGVSQPQHF.